This record concerns one T cell receptor beta chain sequence. Using RNA transcripts as the source, TCR beta CDR3 regions were amplified. The HTBI set primed first-round TCR CDR3 RT-PCR. From the multiplex PCR reads, TCRdb called clonotypes with MiXCR, one entry per CDR3 protein. The sample consists of 200,000 to 250,000 distinct CDR3 sequences, roughly a sixth of them appearing once. This entry belongs to a study of T cells in Graves' hyperthyroidism and ophthalmopathy. The V and J ends lost 4 bases and 1 base, in that order; junction bases with no gene match: 9. The germline CDR1 and CDR2 sequences are SGHRS and YFSETQ. This CDR3 spans 16 amino acids.

Sequenced material: blood. The rearrangement joins TRBV5-1 to TRBJ2-3; 7 nucleotides agree with TRBD2. The receptor was isolated from a man aged 50 to 59 with Graves' hyperthyroidism. CDR3 protein: CASSPGGLGGTDTQYF. The CDR3 DNA reads as TGCGCCAGCAGCCCCGGCGGACTAGGGGGCACAGATACGCAGTATTTT.